Shown below are 10 T cell receptor beta chains from a single sample sequenced in a study of T cells in Graves' hyperthyroidism and ophthalmopathy. Amplification of TCR beta CDR3 regions used RNA as the template. Primed by the HTBI set, a first-round RT-PCR was run on the TCR CDR3. TCRdb fed the multiplex PCR reads into MiXCR, producing one record per CDR3 protein. The top ten clones hold roughly 21% of a sample with fewer than 500,000 distinct CDR3 sequences, around 13% of them seen once. Source material: blood. These receptors were obtained from a woman aged 25 to 39 with Graves' ophthalmopathy.

At least ten counts were recorded for this clonotype. The V and J genes are TRBV20-1 and TRBJ2-7; D might be TRBD1 (5 bases). The germline CDR1 and CDR2 sequences are DFQATT and SNEGSKA (reference sequence). V was cut by 3 bases and J by 2 bases, with 8 bases left in between. The length of the CDR3 is 12 residues. CDR3 DNA sequence: TGCAGTGCTAGGGACAAAACCTACGAGCAGTACTTC. It encodes CSARDKTYEQYF.

The rearrangement uses TRBV19 and TRBJ2-5, with D possibly matching TRBD2 (5 bases). This CDR3 comprises 13 residues. CDR1 is LNHDA, CDR2 SQIVND, per germline (reference sequence). Trimming removed 8 bases at V and 1 base at J, with 11 bases between. Here the CDR3 DNA reads TGTGCCAGTTCGACGGGGTTCCAAGAGACCCAGTACTTC. Amino acids: CASSTGFQETQYF.

This clonotype came up a few times. The gene calls are TRBV5-1 and TRBJ2-2, with 7 bases lining up with TRBD1. The CDR3 length is 15 residues. Germline CDR1 reads SGHRS; CDR2 reads YFSETQ. The junction had 8 bases not matched to a gene; V was cut back by 4 bases and J by 5 bases. CDR3 sequence: CASSRQGSSTGELFF. The CDR3 DNA follows: TGCGCCAGCAGCCGACAGGGCAGTTCGACCGGGGAGCTGTTTTTT.

This clonotype was detected ten times or more. This chain links TRBV11-2 with TRBJ1-1; no clear D gene. V lost 5 bases and J 8 bases, leaving 12 bases between the germline ends. Germline lookup yields CDR1 SGHAT and CDR2 FQNNGV. CDR3 length: 12 amino acids. CDR3 in amino acids: CASSPAGLEAFF. CDR3 sequence (DNA): TGTGCCAGCAGCCCAGCCGGACTAGAAGCTTTCTTT.

The chain carries TRBV3-1 and TRBJ1-6; 9 nucleotides match TRBD1. Germline assignment: CDR1 LGHDT and CDR2 YNNKEL (reference sequence). The CDR3 consists of 15 residues. Losses at the gene ends were 1 base for V and 7 bases for J; bases not matched to a gene: 2. CDR3 sequence (DNA): TGTGCCAGCAGCCAAGTTACAGGGGGCAATTCACCCCTCCACTTT. Its protein is CASSQVTGGNSPLHF.

The chain couples TRBV6-1 to TRBJ2-3; possibly TRBD1 or TRBD2 for D (5 bases each). V was clipped by 3 bases and J by 2 bases, with 9 bases between them. The CDR3 has 14 residues. Germline V lookup: CDR1 MNHNS, CDR2 SASEGT. Written as DNA, the CDR3 is TGTGCCAGCAGTGACACGGGGCCCACAGATACGCAGTATTTT. Amino acids: CASSDTGPTDTQYF.

To note about this clonotype: A read error may explain this, as a much larger clone is one base away. The rearrangement joins TRBV20-1 to TRBJ2-7, with D possibly TRBD1 on 6 matching bases. CDR3 length equals 13 residues. The germline gives CDR1 DFQATT, CDR2 SNEGSKA (reference sequence). The CDR3 sequence is CSARGHLNYELYF. The CDR3 DNA sequence: TGCAGTGCTAGGGGACACCTAAACTACGAGCTGTACTTC.

The chain couples TRBV29-1 to TRBJ2-1; TRBD2 agrees at 16 bases. The CDR3 totals 17 residues. The germline CDR1 and CDR2 sequences are SQVTM and ANQGSEA. J gave up 4 bases and V 7 bases, and 10 bases lay outside the gene matches. The CDR3 here is CSGGGTSGGAWYNEQFF. The CDR3, as DNA: TGCAGCGGTGGGGGGACTAGCGGGGGGGCTTGGTACAATGAGCAGTTCTTC.

The chain links TRBV3-1 to TRBJ2-4, with D tentatively TRBD1 (5 bases). The CDR3 length is 14 residues. The V end lost 0 bases, the J end lost 6 bases, and 9 bases lay between the germline ends. CDR1 is LGHDT and CDR2 is YNNKEL in the germline V gene (reference sequence). CDR3 sequence reads: CASSQDLTANIQYF. CDR3 bases: TGTGCCAGCAGCCAAGATCTGACAGCAAACATTCAGTACTTC.

This clonotype was found many times. This rearrangement joins TRBV10-1 to TRBJ2-1; no clear D gene. The V gene's germline CDR1 is WNHNN and CDR2 SYGVQD (reference sequence). V lost 3 bases, J lost 1 base, and 7 bases lay in between. CDR3 size: 14 residues. The CDR3 region is CASSERLSYNEQFF. In nucleotides, the CDR3 is TGCGCCAGCAGTGAACGGCTTTCCTACAATGAGCAGTTCTTC.